These T cell receptor beta chains were read from a single sample in a study of blood T cells in healthy people across ages. TCRdb ran MiXCR on the 5' RACE reads and lists one entry per CDR3 protein. This sample has roughly 680,000 distinct CDR3 sequences, with approximately 52% found just once. Input material: blood. The source is a woman over 75 in good health. Both conserved end residues are trimmed from each CDR3. The size entry is marked missing in some rows and otherwise reads once, few, many or a size class.

V	J	size	CDR3
TRBV14	-	-	ASSQSWLETQY
TRBV20-1	TRBJ2-2	-	SASRTANTGELF
TRBV5-1	TRBJ2-7	-	ASSRGGGSDEQY
TRBV5-1	TRBJ2-3	-	ASSLAPDSTDTQY
TRBV12-3/TRBV12-4	TRBJ1-2	-	ASSCRDRIFYRYT
TRBV7-2	TRBJ1-4	few	ASSLVGSGHNEKLF
TRBV24-1	TRBJ2-3	many	ATKTTGGADTQY
TRBV3-1	TRBJ2-2	-	ASSSPDRDATGELF
TRBV6-5	TRBJ1-1	-	ASSYFGTANTEAF
TRBV5-1	TRBJ2-7	many	ASSSSWYEQY
TRBV20-1	TRBJ2-5	-	SARGRGSVAKYQETQY
TRBV20-1	TRBJ2-5	-	SARVAETQY
TRBV5-1	TRBJ2-1	many	ASSLVPPNNEQF
TRBV4-1	TRBJ2-1	-	ARSQDRPGETQF
TRBV4-3	-	-	ASSQVGGLKETQY
TRBV29-1	TRBJ1-1	few	SVAGQGIEAF
TRBV7-2	-	once	ASSLHSGGPQGYEQY
TRBV6-5	TRBJ2-3	many	ASSYYGTSSGSTDTQY
TRBV12-3/TRBV12-4	TRBJ2-7	-	ASSNRGLHEQY
TRBV7-9	TRBJ2-1	many	ASSGLLSNEQF
TRBV12-3/TRBV12-4	TRBJ2-3	-	ASSPLGLAPSTDTQY
TRBV5-1	TRBJ2-1	many	ASSTTSVVNEQF
TRBV7-3	TRBJ2-1	many	ASSQEGLAGVYEQF
TRBV7-9	TRBJ2-5	many	ASSLNGGASKETQY
TRBV20-1	TRBJ1-1	-	SATAGGDTEAF
TRBV29-1	TRBJ2-1	-	SVEESPRYNEQF
TRBV5-1	TRBJ2-1	once	ASSAGQGEYNEQF
TRBV6-6	TRBJ1-1	-	ASRPGQGMNTEAF
TRBV12-3/TRBV12-4	TRBJ1-5	-	ASSPYVNQPQH
TRBV5-8	TRBJ1-2	-	ASSLTRQVYGYT
TRBV4-1	TRBJ2-1	many	ASNSGTSGSSSYNEQF
TRBV20-1	TRBJ2-1	many	SARDRTYNEQF
TRBV4-2	TRBJ1-4	few	ASSRAQGNEKLF
TRBV10-3	TRBJ2-7	many	AISQGIGEEQY
TRBV6-1	TRBJ2-2	-	ASSGGAIILTGKLF
TRBV20-1	TRBJ1-1	many	SALTANTEAF
TRBV9	TRBJ2-3	-	ASSVGRDRGHPTDTQY
TRBV20-1	TRBJ2-5	many	SALGGETQY
TRBV29-1	TRBJ1-1	many	SVSPSRVNTEAF
TRBV5-1	TRBJ2-7	-	ASSYLDPVLGPVTYEQY
TRBV12-3/TRBV12-4	TRBJ1-6	-	ASSVVQGDSPLH
TRBV5-1	TRBJ2-3	few	ASSLAGFPSTDTQY
TRBV10-3	TRBJ1-5	few	AISESGDQPQH
TRBV28	TRBJ2-7	-	ASRDGTSGRTYEQY
TRBV27	TRBJ2-7	-	ASSTTIRGGHNEQY
TRBV27	TRBJ2-7	many	ASSPDIDPYEQY
TRBV7-3	TRBJ1-2	-	ASSSTLRDADNYGYT
TRBV7-2	TRBJ1-4	-	ASSQDRGVGHEKLF
TRBV5-1	TRBJ2-3	-	ASSLRLAGLDTQY
TRBV11-2	TRBJ2-3	-	ASSLDELAGDRTDTQY
TRBV27	TRBJ2-6	few	ASSLRQFSGANVLT
TRBV7-2	TRBJ2-5	-	ASSAGGQASYERY